This T cell receptor (beta chain) was retrieved from a study of identical twins. The study's findings and limits: Instead of following the same donors, the conclusions were based on cross-sectional statistical analysis. Monozygotic twin pairs showed more out-of-frame TCR alpha sharing than models estimated. The more abundant beta clonotypes in cord blood had fewer insertions, and memory repertoires did not show this.

About this clonotype itself: Its target is not known.

A universal primer binding site was introduced by template switching. The final cDNA contained unique molecular identifiers. TCRdb ran MiXCR on the 5' RACE reads and lists one entry per CDR3 protein. The table includes approximately 210,000 distinct CDR3 sequences, around a tenth detected once. This TCR was sampled from a woman aged 18 to 35 in good health. Sequencing input: memory (CD45RO+) T cells sorted from blood.

CDR3 nucleotide sequence: TGCGCCAGCAGCTACGGGAGGCAGAGCACCGGGGAGCTGTTTTTT. It encodes CASSYGRQSTGELFF. The chain employs TRBV5-1 and TRBJ2-2; TRBD2 agrees at 7 bases. The junction had 6 bases not matched to a gene; V was cut back by 3 bases and J by 4 bases. Germline values: CDR1 SGHRS, CDR2 YFSETQ. The CDR3 extends over 15 amino acids. The full variable domain, with the rest looked up from reference TRBV5-1 and TRBJ2-2, is KAGVTQTPRYLIKTRGQQVTLSCSPISGHRSVSWYQQTPGQGLQFLFEYFSETQRNKGNFPGRFSGRQFSNSRSEMNVSTLELGDSALYLCASSYGRQSTGELFFGEGSRLTVL.